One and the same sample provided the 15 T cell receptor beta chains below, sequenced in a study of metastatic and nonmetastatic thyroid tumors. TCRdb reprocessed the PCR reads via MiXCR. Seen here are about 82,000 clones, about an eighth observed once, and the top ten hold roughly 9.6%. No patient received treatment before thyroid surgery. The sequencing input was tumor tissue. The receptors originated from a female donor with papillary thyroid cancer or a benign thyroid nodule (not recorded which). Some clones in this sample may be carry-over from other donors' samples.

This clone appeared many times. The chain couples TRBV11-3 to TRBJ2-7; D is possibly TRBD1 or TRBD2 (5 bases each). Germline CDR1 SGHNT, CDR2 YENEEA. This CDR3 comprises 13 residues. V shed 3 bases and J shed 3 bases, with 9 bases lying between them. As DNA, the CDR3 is TGTGCCAGCAGCTTTGGGGGTTTCTACGAGCAGTACTTC. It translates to CASSFGGFYEQYF.

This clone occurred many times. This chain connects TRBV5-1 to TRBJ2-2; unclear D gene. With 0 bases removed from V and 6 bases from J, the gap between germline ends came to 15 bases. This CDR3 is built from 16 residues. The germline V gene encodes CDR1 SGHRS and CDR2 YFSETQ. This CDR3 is CASSLDVSKGAGELFF. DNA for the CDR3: TGCGCCAGCAGCTTGGATGTCTCAAAAGGAGCCGGGGAGCTGTTTTTT.

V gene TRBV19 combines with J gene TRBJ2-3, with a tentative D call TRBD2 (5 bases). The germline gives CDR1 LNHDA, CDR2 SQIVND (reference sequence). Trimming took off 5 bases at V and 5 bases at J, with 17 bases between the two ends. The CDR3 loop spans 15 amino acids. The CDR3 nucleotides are TGTGCCAGTAGTGACACTAGAGGGATTGGAGATACGCAGTATTTT. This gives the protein CASSDTRGIGDTQYF.

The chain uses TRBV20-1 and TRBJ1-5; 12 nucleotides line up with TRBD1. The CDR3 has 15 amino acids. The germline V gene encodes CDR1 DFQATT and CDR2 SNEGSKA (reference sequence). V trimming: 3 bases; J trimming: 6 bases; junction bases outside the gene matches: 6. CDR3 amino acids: CSASGGQGAGQPQHF. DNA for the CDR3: TGCAGTGCTAGCGGGGGACAGGGGGCAGGTCAGCCCCAGCATTTT.

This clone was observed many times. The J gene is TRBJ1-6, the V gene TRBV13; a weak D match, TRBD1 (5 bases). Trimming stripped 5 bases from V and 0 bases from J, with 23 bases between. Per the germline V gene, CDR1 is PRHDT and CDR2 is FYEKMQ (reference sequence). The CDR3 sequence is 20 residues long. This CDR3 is CASSPGGWALGSSYNSPLHF. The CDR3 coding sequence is TGTGCCAGCAGCCCTGGGGGTTGGGCCCTTGGGAGCTCCTATAATTCACCCCTCCACTTT.

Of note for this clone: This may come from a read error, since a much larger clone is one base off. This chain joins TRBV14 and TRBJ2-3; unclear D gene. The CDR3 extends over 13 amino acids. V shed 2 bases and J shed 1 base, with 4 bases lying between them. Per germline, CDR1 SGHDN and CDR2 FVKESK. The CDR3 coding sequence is TGTGCCAGCAGCCAACATGGCACAGATACGCAGTATTTT. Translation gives CASSQHGTDTQYF.

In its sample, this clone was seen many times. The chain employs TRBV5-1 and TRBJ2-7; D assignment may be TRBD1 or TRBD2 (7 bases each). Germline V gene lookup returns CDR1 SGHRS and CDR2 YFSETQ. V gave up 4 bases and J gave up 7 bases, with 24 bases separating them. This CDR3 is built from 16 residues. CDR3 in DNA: TGCGCCAGCAGCCCAGGGGGGGGACCTAGCGTATGGGAGCAGTACTTC. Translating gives CASSPGGGPSVWEQYF.

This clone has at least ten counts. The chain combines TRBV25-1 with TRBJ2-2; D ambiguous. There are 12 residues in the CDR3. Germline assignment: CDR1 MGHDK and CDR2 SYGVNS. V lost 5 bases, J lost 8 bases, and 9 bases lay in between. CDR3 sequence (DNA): TGTGCCAGCAGTCAGGCGTTTGGGGAGCTGTTTTTT. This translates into CASSQAFGELFF. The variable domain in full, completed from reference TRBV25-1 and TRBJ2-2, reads EADIYQTPRYLVIGTGKKITLECSQTMGHDKMYWYQQDPGMELHLIHYSYGVNSTEKGDLSSESTVSRIRTEHFPLTLESARPSHTSQYLCASSQAFGELFFGEGSRLTVL.

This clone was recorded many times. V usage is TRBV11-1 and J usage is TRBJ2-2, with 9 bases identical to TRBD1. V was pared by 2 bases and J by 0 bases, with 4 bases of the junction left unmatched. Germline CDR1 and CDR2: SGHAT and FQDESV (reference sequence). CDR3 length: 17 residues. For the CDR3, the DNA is TGTGCCAGCAGCTTACTGGGACAGGGAGCGAACACCGGGGAGCTGTTTTTT. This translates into CASSLLGQGANTGELFF.

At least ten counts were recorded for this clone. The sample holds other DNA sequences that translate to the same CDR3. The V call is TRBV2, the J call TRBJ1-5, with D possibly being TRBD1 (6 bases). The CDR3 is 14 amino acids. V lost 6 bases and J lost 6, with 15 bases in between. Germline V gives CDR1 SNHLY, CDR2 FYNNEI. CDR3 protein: CASRRGGAGQPQHF. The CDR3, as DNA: TGTGCCAGCAGGCGGGGGGGGGCGGGTCAGCCCCAGCATTTT. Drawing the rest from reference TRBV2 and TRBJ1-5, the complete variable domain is EPEVTQTPSHQVTQMGQEVILRCVPISNHLYFYWYRQILGQKVEFLVSFYNNEISEKSEIFDDQFSVERPDGSNFTLKIRSTKLEDSAMYFCASRRGGAGQPQHFGDGTRLSIL.

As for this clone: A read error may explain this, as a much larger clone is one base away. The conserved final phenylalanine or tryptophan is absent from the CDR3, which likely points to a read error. The CDR3 coding sequence is TGTGCCAGCAGTCAACCGGGACAGGGCTTTGGCTACACCTCC. Amino acid sequence: CASSQPGQGFGYTS. The chain links TRBV6-1 to TRBJ1-2; 9 bases line up with TRBD1. Germline values: CDR1 MNHNS, CDR2 SASEGT. The V segment lost 5 bases and the J segment 7 bases; nucleotides outside the gene matches: 8. CDR3 length equals 14 residues.

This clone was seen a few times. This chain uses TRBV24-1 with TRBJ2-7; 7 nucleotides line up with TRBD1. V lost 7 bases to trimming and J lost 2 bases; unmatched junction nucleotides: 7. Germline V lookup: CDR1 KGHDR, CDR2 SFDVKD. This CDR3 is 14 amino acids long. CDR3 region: CATSSTDRPYEQYF. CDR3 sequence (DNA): TGTGCCACCAGCTCCACGGACAGGCCCTACGAGCAGTACTTC.

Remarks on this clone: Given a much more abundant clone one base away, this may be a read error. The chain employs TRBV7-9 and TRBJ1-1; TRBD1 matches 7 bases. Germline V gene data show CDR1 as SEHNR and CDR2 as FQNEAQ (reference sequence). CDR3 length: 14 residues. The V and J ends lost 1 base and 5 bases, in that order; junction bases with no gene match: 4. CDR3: CASSLEGAMTEAFF. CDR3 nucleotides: TGTGCCAGCAGCTTAGAGGGGGCCATGACTGAAGCTTTCTTT.

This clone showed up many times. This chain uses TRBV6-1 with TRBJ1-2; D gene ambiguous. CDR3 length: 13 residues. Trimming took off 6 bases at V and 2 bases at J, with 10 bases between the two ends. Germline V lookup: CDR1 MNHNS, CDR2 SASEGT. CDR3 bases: TGTGCCAGCAGCCTCGTCGGGAACTATGGCTACACCTTC. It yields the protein CASSLVGNYGYTF.

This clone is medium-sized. In nucleotides, the CDR3 is TGTGCCAGCAGCTGGGGGGTTTGGGAGCAGTACTTC. This gives the protein CASSWGVWEQYF. The chain employs TRBV7-9 and TRBJ2-7, with a possible D match to TRBD2 (6 bases). The CDR3 is 12 residues long. The V gene's germline CDR1 is SEHNR and CDR2 FQNEAQ (reference sequence). V lost 4 bases, J lost 7 bases, and 11 bases lay in between.